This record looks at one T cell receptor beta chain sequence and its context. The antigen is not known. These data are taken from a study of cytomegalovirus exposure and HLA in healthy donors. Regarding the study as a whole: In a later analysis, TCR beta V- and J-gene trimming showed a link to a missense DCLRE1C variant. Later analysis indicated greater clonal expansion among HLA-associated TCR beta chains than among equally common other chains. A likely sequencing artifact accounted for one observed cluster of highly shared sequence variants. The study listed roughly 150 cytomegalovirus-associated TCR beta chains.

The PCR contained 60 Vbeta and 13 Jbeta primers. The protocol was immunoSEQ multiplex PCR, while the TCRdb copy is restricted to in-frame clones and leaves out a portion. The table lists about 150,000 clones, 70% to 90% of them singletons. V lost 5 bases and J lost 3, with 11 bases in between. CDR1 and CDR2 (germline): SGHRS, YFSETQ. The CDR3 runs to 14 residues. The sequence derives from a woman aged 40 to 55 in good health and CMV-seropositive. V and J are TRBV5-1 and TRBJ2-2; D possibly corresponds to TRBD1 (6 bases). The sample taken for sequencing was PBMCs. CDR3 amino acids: CASSSGADTGELFF. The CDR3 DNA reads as TGCGCCAGCAGTTCAGGGGCCGACACCGGGGAGCTGTTTTTT.